The rows below give T cell receptor beta chains drawn from one sample of a study of T-cell reconstitution after alpha-beta-depleted transplantation in children. One entry per CDR3 protein, called by TCRdb with MiXCR from the PCR reads. The data show approximately 240,000 distinct CDR3 sequences, roughly 10% seen once. Sequenced material: PBMCs, taken before TCRalphabeta/CD19-depleted stem cell transplant. The source of these receptors is a child in the first two years of life with acute myeloid leukemia, due to receive a stem cell transplant. CDR3s include the opening cysteine and the closing phenylalanine or tryptophan. A D gene is named only where the DNA matches it firmly. Size is omitted from some rows. Given values are once, few, many or a class for expanded clones.

j_call v_call d_call clone_size cdr3_aa cdr3_nt
TRBJ2-7 TRBV24-1 NA many CATSDSGLSPYEQYF TGTGCCACCAGTGATTCCGGACTGTCCCCCTACGAGCAGTACTTC
TRBJ2-2 TRBV5-1 TRBD2 many CASNPLAGSNTGELFF TGCGCCAGCAACCCACTAGCGGGGTCAAACACCGGGGAGCTGTTTTTT
TRBJ2-7 TRBV4-2 TRBD2 many CASSQGVRTSGEGLPYEQYF TGTGCCAGCAGCCAAGGGGTAAGAACTAGCGGGGAGGGGTTGCCCTACGAGCAGTACTTC
TRBJ2-3 TRBV10-3 TRBD2 many CAISGTSGSTQYF TGTGCCATCAGTGGGACTAGCGGGAGTACGCAGTATTTT
TRBJ2-7 TRBV24-1 NA many CATAGQGSYEQYF TGTGCCACCGCTGGTCAGGGCTCCTACGAGCAGTACTTC
TRBJ2-7 TRBV28 NA many CASNTKYEQYF TGTGCCAGCAACACAAAATACGAGCAGTACTTC
TRBJ2-2 TRBV3-1 TRBD1 NA CASSRTPGQRTGELFF TGTGCCAGCAGCCGGACTCCGGGACAGCGCACCGGGGAGCTGTTTTTT
TRBJ2-2 TRBV7-9 NA many CASSLFRGTGELFF TGTGCCAGCAGCTTATTCCGGGGTACCGGGGAGCTGTTTTTT
TRBJ2-7 TRBV28 NA many CASSLAWEQYF TGTGCCAGCAGTTTGGCCTGGGAGCAGTACTTC
TRBJ2-7 TRBV7-9 NA many CASSLARASYEQYF TGTGCCAGCAGCTTAGCCAGGGCCTCCTACGAGCAGTACTTC
TRBJ2-3 TRBV18 TRBD2 many CASSPSSGTDTQYF TGTGCCAGCTCACCATCTAGCGGGACAGATACGCAGTATTTT
TRBJ2-3 TRBV6-5 TRBD2 many CASSYSMSKREGSDTQYF TGTGCCAGCAGTTACTCGATGTCTAAGCGGGAGGGCTCAGATACGCAGTATTTT
TRBJ1-1 TRBV10-3 NA many CATGPGVGTEAFF TGTGCCACAGGGCCCGGGGTAGGCACTGAAGCTTTCTTT
TRBJ2-1 TRBV5-1 TRBD2 few CASSYPSGGYNEQFF TGCGCCAGCAGCTACCCTAGCGGGGGGTACAATGAGCAGTTCTTC
TRBJ1-1 TRBV4-1 NA NA CASSQDRGRNTEAFF TGCGCCAGCAGCCAAGATCGAGGCAGAAACACTGAAGCTTTCTTT
TRBJ2-7 TRBV2 NA many CASSVARVYEQYF TGTGCCAGCAGCGTTGCGAGGGTCTACGAGCAGTACTTC
TRBJ1-1 TRBV7-8 NA many CASSLDSTEAFF TGTGCCAGCAGCTTAGACTCCACTGAAGCTTTCTTT
TRBJ1-5 TRBV12-3/TRBV12-4 NA many CASSFNPPGQPQHF TGTGCCAGCAGTTTCAACCCACCCGGTCAGCCCCAGCATTTT
TRBJ2-1 TRBV11-2 NA NA CASSFPNGEQFF TGTGCCAGCAGCTTCCCCAATGGAGAGCAGTTCTTC
TRBJ2-1 TRBV11-2 TRBD2 many CASSKGLATHNEQFF TGTGCCAGCAGTAAAGGACTAGCGACCCACAATGAGCAGTTCTTC
TRBJ2-4 TRBV7-9 NA few CASSLGQGQGKNIQYF TGTGCCAGCAGCCTAGGGCAGGGGCAGGGCAAAAACATTCAGTACTTC
TRBJ1-1 TRBV3-1 NA many CASSQDGTGNTEAFF TGTGCCAGCAGCCAAGATGGAACAGGGAACACTGAAGCTTTCTTT
TRBJ1-2 TRBV12-3/TRBV12-4 TRBD1 many CASSGQGSGYTF TGTGCCAGCAGTGGACAGGGAAGTGGCTACACCTTC
TRBJ2-2 TRBV20-1 NA NA CSTRAGTRELFF TGCAGTACTAGGGCGGGCACCAGGGAGCTGTTTTTT
TRBJ2-1 TRBV5-6 NA many CASSVTGSSEQFF TGTGCCAGCAGCGTAACAGGGTCCAGTGAGCAGTTCTTC
TRBJ2-7 TRBV7-9 NA few CASSFYKDGNYEQYF TGTGCCAGCAGCTTCTATAAGGACGGAAACTACGAGCAGTACTTC
TRBJ1-5 TRBV20-1 TRBD1 many CSAHGQGGDINNQPQHF TGCAGTGCTCACGGACAGGGAGGGGATATAAACAATCAGCCCCAGCATTTT
TRBJ2-7 TRBV7-2 NA many CASSPQGGVYEQYF TGTGCCAGCAGCCCCCAAGGGGGGGTTTACGAGCAGTACTTC
TRBJ2-6 TRBV20-1 NA many CSASSRGGANVLTF TGCAGTGCTAGTTCGCGAGGTGGGGCCAACGTCCTGACTTTC